Listed below are T cell receptor beta chains from one sample, sequenced in a study of shared clonotypes between healthy human individuals. Repertoires were generated with immunoSEQ multiplex PCR, while TCRdb's copy carries only in-frame clones and drops some. Here the sample spans about 2,200,000 clones, roughly 91% being singletons. Sequences were obtained from naive CD8+ T cells from PBMCs. These receptors came from a man aged 18 to 30 in good health. Some clones in this sample may be carry-over from other donors' samples. The CDR3 runs from the conserved cysteine through the conserved F or W. The D gene is left open where the match is weak. Rows may omit the clone size; those that give it use once, few, many or a size class.

V	size	J	D	CDR3	DNA
TRBV9	.	TRBJ2-3	.	CASARGAASDTQYF	TGTGCCAGCGCCCGGGGGGCGGCCTCGGATACGCAGTATTTT
TRBV7-9	few	TRBJ1-1	.	CASSSSATEAFF	TGTGCCAGCAGCTCTTCAGCAACTGAAGCTTTCTTT
TRBV4-2	few	TRBJ1-1	.	CASRRGWTEAFF	TGTGCCAGCAGACGGGGTTGGACTGAAGCTTTCTTT
TRBV5-6	.	TRBJ2-1	.	CASSFIARAHEQFF	TGTGCCAGCAGCTTCATCGCCAGGGCCCATGAGCAGTTCTTC
TRBV7-9	.	TRBJ2-6	TRBD1	CASSVDRAASGANVLTF	TGTGCCAGCAGCGTCGACAGGGCTGCCTCTGGGGCCAACGTCCTGACTTTC
TRBV5-1	.	TRBJ2-7	.	CASSGPEEKDYEQYF	TGCGCCAGCAGCGGACCGGAGGAAAAGGACTACGAGCAGTACTTC
TRBV5-1	.	TRBJ2-7	.	CAIPHASSYEQYF	TGCGCCATCCCGCATGCTAGCTCCTACGAGCAGTACTTC
TRBV6-5	.	TRBJ2-7	TRBD2	CASSYSAGESFYEQYF	TGTGCCAGCAGTTACTCTGCGGGAGAATCCTTCTACGAGCAGTACTTC
TRBV29-1	.	TRBJ2-7	TRBD2	CSVRVGGLSVEQYF	TGCAGCGTTCGAGTGGGAGGGCTAAGCGTCGAGCAGTACTTC
TRBV7-9	.	TRBJ2-5	.	CASSTGGRGETQYF	TGTGCCAGCAGCACCGGGGGGCGCGGGGAGACCCAGTACTTC
TRBV7-6	.	TRBJ2-7	.	CASSLRGGLYGATSYEQYF	TGTGCCAGCAGCTTAAGGGGGGGGCTCTATGGGGCCACCTCCTACGAGCAGTACTTC
TRBV7-2	.	TRBJ2-1	TRBD1	CASSPPDRGVISEQFF	TGTGCCAGCAGCCCCCCGGACAGGGGGGTTATCAGTGAGCAGTTCTTC
TRBV7-6	.	TRBJ2-5	.	CASSLIEEEETQYF	TGTGCCAGCAGCCTGATAGAGGAGGAAGAGACCCAGTACTTC
TRBV6-1	.	TRBJ2-7	TRBD2	CASSTGTTSYEQYF	TGTGCCAGCAGTACCGGGACTACTTCCTACGAGCAGTACTTC
TRBV29-1	.	TRBJ2-7	TRBD2	CSVSGTPNLNEQYF	TGCAGCGTGAGCGGGACGCCAAATCTGAACGAGCAGTACTTC
TRBV28	once	TRBJ2-1	.	CASDSETLGGNNEQFF	TGTGCCAGCGACAGCGAGACCCTAGGGGGGAACAATGAGCAGTTCTTC
TRBV4-3	.	TRBJ1-4	.	CASSQDVGPSTVKLFF	TGCGCCAGCAGCCAAGATGTAGGACCCTCGACTGTGAAACTGTTTTTT
TRBV29-1	.	TRBJ1-1	.	CSADRRQIMNTEAFF	TGCAGCGCCGACCGGAGACAGATCATGAACACTGAAGCTTTCTTT